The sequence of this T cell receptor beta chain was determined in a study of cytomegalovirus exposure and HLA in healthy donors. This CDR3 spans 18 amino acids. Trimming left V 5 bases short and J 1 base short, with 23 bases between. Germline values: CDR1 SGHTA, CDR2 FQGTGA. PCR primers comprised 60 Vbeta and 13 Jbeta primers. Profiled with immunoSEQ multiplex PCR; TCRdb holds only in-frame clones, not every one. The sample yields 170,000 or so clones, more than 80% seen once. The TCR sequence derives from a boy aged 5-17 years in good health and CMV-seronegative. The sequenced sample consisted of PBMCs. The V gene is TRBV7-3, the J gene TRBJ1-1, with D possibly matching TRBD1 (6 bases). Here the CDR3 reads CASSPRRQATRPNTEAFF. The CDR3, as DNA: TGTGCCAGCAGCCCCCGACGACAGGCCACAAGGCCGAACACTGAAGCTTTCTTT.